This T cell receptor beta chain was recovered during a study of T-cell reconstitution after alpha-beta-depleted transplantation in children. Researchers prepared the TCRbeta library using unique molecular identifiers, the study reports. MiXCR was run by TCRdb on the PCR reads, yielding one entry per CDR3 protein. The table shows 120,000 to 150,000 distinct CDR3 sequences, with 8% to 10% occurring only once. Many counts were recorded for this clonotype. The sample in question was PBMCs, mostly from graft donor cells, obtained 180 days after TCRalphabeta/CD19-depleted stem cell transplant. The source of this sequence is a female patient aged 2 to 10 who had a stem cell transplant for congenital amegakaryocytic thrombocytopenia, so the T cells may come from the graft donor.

The CDR3 DNA reads as TGTGCCAGCAGTTACAGCGGAGGAAACTGGGAGCAGTACTTC. Its translation is CASSYSGGNWEQYF. The V gene is TRBV6-5, the J gene TRBJ2-7; the D gene is possibly TRBD2 (5 bases). Between the trimmed V and J ends, which lost 2 bases and 7 bases, there was a span of 15 bases. CDR1 MNHEY and CDR2 SVGAGI come from the germline V gene. This CDR3 comprises 14 residues.